Presented here are 7 T cell receptor beta chains from one specimen sequenced in a study of Graves' ophthalmopathy and Graves' hyperthyroidism. RNA transcripts were the template, and TCR beta CDR3 regions were amplified from them. RT-PCR with HTBI primers came first, then second-round multiplex PCR. In TCRdb, the multiplex PCR reads were re-called with MiXCR into one record per CDR3 protein. In the table there are around 170,000 distinct CDR3 sequences, around two fifths of which are singletons. The sequenced sample was peripheral blood. The receptors originated from a middle-aged woman with Graves' ophthalmopathy.

The sample holds many counts of this clonotype. The J gene is TRBJ1-6, the V gene TRBV3-1; D is possibly TRBD1 (5 bases). Trimming cost V 4 bases and J 1 base, with 8 bases left between them. The CDR3 totals 15 residues. The germline V gene has CDR1 LGHDT and CDR2 YNNKEL (reference sequence). The CDR3 loop reads CASSLGVSYNSPLHF. In DNA form, the CDR3 reads TGTGCCAGCAGCCTGGGGGTTTCCTATAATTCACCCCTCCACTTT.

The V and J genes are TRBV20-1 and TRBJ1-5; tentative D call: TRBD1 (6 bases). Trimming took 3 bases from V and 4 from J, leaving 10 bases between them. Germline-derived CDR1 and CDR2 are DFQATT and SNEGSKA (reference sequence). The CDR3 runs to 13 residues. This CDR3 is CSASNRENQPQHF. CDR3 DNA: TGCAGTGCTAGCAACAGGGAAAATCAGCCCCAGCATTTT.

This clonotype was counted ten times or more. The chain recombines TRBV4-1 with TRBJ2-7; TRBD1 matches 10 bases. Trimming removed 4 bases from V and 1 base from J; junction bases left unmatched: 4. The CDR3 has 15 residues. Germline CDR1 reads MGHRA; CDR2 reads YSYEKL. CDR3 region: CASSRGQGDSYEQYF. The CDR3 region has the DNA TGCGCCAGCAGCCGCGGACAGGGGGATTCCTACGAGCAGTACTTC.

The rearrangement links TRBV10-2 to TRBJ1-1; 8 nucleotides line up with TRBD1. The germline V gene has CDR1 WSHSY and CDR2 SAAADI. Losses at the gene ends were 3 bases for V and 11 bases for J; bases not matched to a gene: 14. The CDR3 runs 15 residues. The CDR3 DNA reads as TGCGCCAGCAGTGAATCCAGGGGGCGAGGTGTGGACGCTTTCTTT. This codes for CASSESRGRGVDAFF.

The V call is TRBV14, the J call TRBJ1-6; the D gene is possibly TRBD1 (6 bases). V gave up 5 bases and J gave up 9 bases, with 14 bases separating them. Germline values: CDR1 SGHDN, CDR2 FVKESK. CDR3 size: 14 residues. CDR3: CASSVGHRASPLHF. The CDR3 DNA sequence: TGTGCCAGCAGCGTGGGACACCGCGCTTCACCCCTCCACTTT.

The gene calls are TRBV6-2 or TRBV6-3 and TRBJ2-7; TRBD2 aligns across 15 bases. The CDR3 contains 15 residues. V lost 6 bases and J lost 7; bases outside the gene matches: 7. Germline values: CDR1 MNHEY, CDR2 SVGEGT. CDR3 sequence: CASSEGTSGRREQYF. In DNA, the CDR3 is TGTGCCAGCAGCGAAGGGACTAGCGGGAGGCGGGAGCAGTACTTC.

This clonotype was recorded many times. V usage is TRBV7-2 and J usage is TRBJ2-5, with D possibly being TRBD2 (5 bases). CDR1 and CDR2 (germline): SGHTA, FQGNSA. Deletions cut 5 bases from V and 3 bases from J, with 16 bases between. The CDR3 runs 15 residues. This CDR3 is CASSPAFLGEETQYF. The CDR3 bases are TGTGCCAGCAGCCCCGCTTTTTTGGGAGAAGAGACCCAGTACTTC.